Included here is one TCR beta chain sequence, with context. The antigen remains unidentified. This sample is part of a study of cytomegalovirus exposure and HLA in healthy donors. The germline V gene encodes CDR1 GTSNPN and CDR2 SVGIG (reference sequence). Trimming at V came to 7 bases and at J to 4 bases, leaving 14 bases not matched to a gene. The CDR3 is made up of 15 amino acids. General observations from the study: A previous analysis found most TCR beta V segments productive roughly 90% or roughly 30% of the time.

With 60 Vbeta and 13 Jbeta primers, the PCR was carried out. Clones were sequenced by immunoSEQ multiplex PCR, and TCRdb holds only the in-frame ones, with some missing. The table lists roughly 59,000 clones, around 68% of them singletons, with less than 20% in the top ten. Sequenced input: PBMCs. The chain has TRBV30 and TRBJ2-7; 9 nucleotides align to TRBD1. The sequence was collected from a man in his forties in good health and CMV-seropositive. Here the CDR3 reads CALRTGTGRWYEQYF. CDR3 in DNA: TGTGCCTTACGAACCGGGACAGGGAGGTGGTACGAGCAGTACTTC.